The T cell receptor beta chain described here comes from a study of shared clonotypes between healthy human individuals. Notes on the study in general: Despite large depth, rarefaction showed incomplete sorted-subset sequencing.

Concerning this clone itself: Its antigen is unknown.

This CDR3 region has 15 residues. Deletions cut 4 bases from V and 0 bases from J, with 10 bases between. Looked up from germline, CDR1 is ENHRY and CDR2 is SYGVKD. Only in-frame clones appear in the TCRdb table, and some are missing; sequencing was by immunoSEQ multiplex PCR. This table holds 1,400,000 or so clones, 98% found once. All donors qualified as healthy HIV-negative adults and had experienced no recent acute infections or vaccinations. Negatively enriched CD4+ T cells were divided by CD45RA into naive and memory. The chain employs TRBV10-3 and TRBJ2-1; unclear D gene. Sequenced sample: naive CD4+ T cells sorted from blood. Subset in this sample: CD45RA+ positively selected. This sequence was found in a man aged 25 to 40 in good health. The CDR3 coding sequence is TGTGCCATCAGTGGGACCTCGAGCTCCTACAATGAGCAGTTCTTC. This encodes CAISGTSSSYNEQFF.